Presented here are 3 T cell receptor beta chains from one specimen sequenced in a study of blood T cell repertoires in COVID-19. Produced via immunoSEQ multiplex PCR; TCRdb's table is partial and in-frame only. The table shows about 190,000 clones, with around 82% occurring only once. Sequenced sample: peripheral blood. The receptors derive from a man over 45 with active or convalescent COVID-19.

The DNA of the CDR3 is TGTGCCAGCACCCCACACGGGAGCTTCGTTAATTCACCCCTCCACTTT. Its translation: CASTPHGSFVNSPLHF. The chain joins TRBV28 to TRBJ1-6, with D unclear. With 7 bases removed from V and 6 bases from J, the gap between germline ends came to 19 bases. CDR1 is MDHEN and CDR2 is SYDVKM in the germline V gene. The CDR3 totals 16 residues.

This clone has just a few counts. V usage is TRBV28 and J usage is TRBJ2-7; D is perhaps TRBD1 (6 bases). CDR1 and CDR2 (germline): MDHEN, SYDVKM. The V end was cut by 8 bases, the J end by 4 bases, with 18 bases between. This CDR3 spans 14 amino acids. The CDR3: CASVGTGTMYEQYF. The CDR3 region has the DNA TGTGCCAGCGTTGGCACCGGGACAATGTACGAGCAGTACTTC.

The table lists this clone with a few counts. The chain employs TRBV2 and TRBJ1-2; D is uncertain. The CDR3 length is 13 residues. Germline V CDR1 and CDR2: SNHLY, FYNNEI. Trimming shortened V by 4 bases and J by 4 bases, and 10 bases separated the two germline ends. Here the CDR3 DNA reads TGTGCCAGCAGTGCGAGGCTCGCCTATGGCTACACCTTC. The encoded protein is CASSARLAYGYTF.